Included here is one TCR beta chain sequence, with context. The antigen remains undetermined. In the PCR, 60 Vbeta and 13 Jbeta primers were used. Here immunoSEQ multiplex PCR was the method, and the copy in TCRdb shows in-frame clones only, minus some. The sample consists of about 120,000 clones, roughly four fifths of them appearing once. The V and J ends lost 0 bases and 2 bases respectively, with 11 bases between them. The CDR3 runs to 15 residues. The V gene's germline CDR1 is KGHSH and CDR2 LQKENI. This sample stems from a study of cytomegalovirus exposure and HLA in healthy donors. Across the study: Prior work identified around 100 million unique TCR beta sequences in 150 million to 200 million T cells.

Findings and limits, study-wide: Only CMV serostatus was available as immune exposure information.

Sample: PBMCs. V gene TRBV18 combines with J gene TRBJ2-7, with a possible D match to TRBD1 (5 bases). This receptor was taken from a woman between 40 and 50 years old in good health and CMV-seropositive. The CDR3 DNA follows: TGTGCCAGCTCACCACCGTCAGGGCAAGCCTACGAGCAGTACTTC. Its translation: CASSPPSGQAYEQYF.